One sample yielded the 16 T cell receptor beta chains listed below, sequenced in a study of spatial heterogeneity in lung cancer. Time point indicated: sample taken at primary tumor resection. TCRdb redid the calling of the 5' RACE reads with MiXCR, one entry per CDR3 protein. Among tens of thousands of distinct CDR3 sequences, 6% to 8% were seen once, and the ten largest hold around 30%. The specimen comprised PBMCs, sampled at surgery. All receptors come from a male donor with early-stage non-small cell lung cancer.

As concerns this clonotype: It is likely a read error, because the conserved phenylalanine at the end of the CDR3 is missing. This rearrangement joins TRBV30 to TRBJ1-6; TRBD1 matches 9 bases. Trimming removed 3 bases from V and 9 bases from J; junction bases left unmatched: 12. The CDR3 extends over 16 amino acids. Germline V gene lookup returns CDR1 GTSNPN and CDR2 SVGIG (reference sequence). DNA of the CDR3: TGTGCCTGGAGAAATGACAGGGGGATAAGCCTTTCACCCCTCCACTAT. Its translation is CAWRNDRGISLSPLHY.

This clonotype was seen at least ten times. The rearrangement links TRBV29-1 to TRBJ2-3; tentative D call: TRBD1 (6 bases). This CDR3 region has 14 residues. CDR1 is SQVTM, CDR2 ANQGSEA, per germline. Between the trimmed V and J ends, which lost 1 base and 4 bases, there was a span of 12 bases. The DNA for the CDR3 is TGCAGCGTTGAAGGGGGGCAGGGAGCAGATACGCAGTATTTT. Protein: CSVEGGQGADTQYF.

This clonotype was seen at least ten times. The V call is TRBV5-1, the J call TRBJ2-2; 10 bases are shared with TRBD2. The CDR3 runs 16 residues. Germline V gene sequence: CDR1 SGHRS, CDR2 YFSETQ. Losses at the gene ends were 0 bases for V and 5 bases for J; bases not matched to a gene: 4. The CDR3 nucleotides read TGCGCCAGCAGCTTGGATCCTAGCGGGAGAACCGGGGAGCTGTTTTTT. It specifies CASSLDPSGRTGELFF.

The chain is built from TRBV20-1 and TRBJ1-2, with 9 bases that match TRBD1. This CDR3 region has 14 residues. CDR1 is DFQATT and CDR2 is SNEGSKA in the germline V gene (reference sequence). Unmatched junction bases numbered 6, after V lost 5 bases and J lost 2 bases. CDR3 sequence (DNA): TGCAGTGCTCGCCGGACAGGGGTAAACTATGGCTACACCTTC. This codes for CSARRTGVNYGYTF.

This clonotype appeared many times. CDR3 loop: CATRDSRSGANVLTF. The CDR3 region has the DNA TGCGCCACCCGGGACAGCCGCTCTGGGGCCAACGTCCTGACTTTC. This chain links TRBV5-1 with TRBJ2-6; 7 nucleotides align to TRBD1. J gave up 0 bases and V 9 bases, and 6 bases lay outside the gene matches. Looked up from germline, CDR1 is SGHRS and CDR2 is YFSETQ. The CDR3 loop spans 15 amino acids.

Ten or more counts support this clonotype. The gene calls are TRBV6-6 and TRBJ2-7; 8 nucleotides line up with TRBD2. CDR1 MNHNY and CDR2 SVGAGI come from the germline V gene (reference sequence). CDR3 length: 16 amino acids. After removal of 5 bases from V and 4 bases from J, the junction contained 13 bases not matched to a gene. The CDR3 DNA follows: TGTGCCAGCAGTCACCGTGGCGGGGGGAGAGATTACGAGCAGTACTTC. It encodes CASSHRGGGRDYEQYF.

The chain uses TRBV5-4 and TRBJ2-5; TRBD1 aligns across 7 bases. The CDR3 runs 14 residues. The V segment lost 4 bases and the J segment 5 bases; nucleotides outside the gene matches: 8. Germline assignment: CDR1 SGHNT and CDR2 YYREEE (reference sequence). The CDR3 bases are TGTGCCAGCAGCCGGGAAGGGGGCTGGGAGACCCAGTACTTC. Protein: CASSREGGWETQYF.

In this sample, this clonotype turned up a few times. The rearrangement joins TRBV12-3 or TRBV12-4 to TRBJ1-5; D not resolved. V lost 2 bases to trimming and J lost 1 base, with 9 bases between them. The CDR3 totals 15 residues. The CDR3 sequence is CASSLSPASNQPQHF. The CDR3 DNA follows: TGTGCCAGCAGTTTAAGTCCAGCGAGCAATCAGCCCCAGCATTTT.

For the CDR3, the DNA is TGTGCCAGCAGCGTAGGGACAGGGGGCATGTACGAGCAGTACTTC. Translation gives CASSVGTGGMYEQYF. This chain joins TRBV9 and TRBJ2-7; 11 bases map to TRBD1. After removal of 0 bases from V and 4 bases from J, the junction contained 3 bases not matched to a gene. Germline V gene data show CDR1 as SGDLS and CDR2 as YYNGEE. CDR3 length: 15 residues.

The table lists this clonotype with a few counts. V gene TRBV20-1 combines with J gene TRBJ2-1; TRBD2 matches 9 bases. With V trimmed by 5 bases and J by 5 bases, 4 bases remained unmatched. Germline V CDR1 and CDR2: DFQATT, SNEGSKA (reference sequence). This CDR3 has 13 residues. CDR3 protein: CSAARLADNEQFF. In DNA, the CDR3 is TGCAGTGCTGCCCGACTAGCGGACAATGAGCAGTTCTTC.

Many counts were recorded for this clonotype. The chain is built from TRBV5-1 and TRBJ1-1; the D is unclear. CDR3 size: 17 residues. CDR1 and CDR2 (germline): SGHRS, YFSETQ. Trimming shortened V by 0 bases and J by 0 bases, and 15 bases separated the two germline ends. The CDR3 is CASSLVGGQTMNTEAFF. Written as DNA, the CDR3 is TGCGCCAGCAGCTTGGTAGGCGGCCAGACGATGAACACTGAAGCTTTCTTT.

The V gene is TRBV24-1, the J gene TRBJ1-1, with D possibly matching TRBD1 (5 bases). Germline CDR1 and CDR2: KGHDR and SFDVKD. The CDR3 is 13 residues long. The V end was cut by 1 base, the J end by 6 bases, with 8 bases between. This chain's CDR3 is CATSDFDSSEAFF. In DNA form, the CDR3 reads TGTGCCACCAGTGATTTCGACAGCTCTGAAGCTTTCTTT.

J is TRBJ1-2 and V is TRBV10-3; 7 bases fit TRBD1. Germline CDR1 is ENHRY and CDR2 is SYGVKD. The CDR3 contains 12 residues. V trimming: 10 bases; J trimming: 4 bases; junction bases outside the gene matches: 6. CDR3 region: CASSGGGYGYTF. CDR3 sequence (DNA): TGTGCCAGCTCAGGGGGAGGCTATGGCTACACCTTC.

This rearrangement joins TRBV29-1 to TRBJ2-1; TRBD2 might be the D (6 bases). From germline, CDR1 is SQVTM and CDR2 ANQGSEA. The CDR3 loop spans 14 amino acids. V shed 5 bases and J shed 3 bases, with 14 bases lying between them. The CDR3 bases are TGCAGCGTTTCCGGGGAGGCCCTCTACAATGAGCAGTTCTTC. Residues: CSVSGEALYNEQFF.

The J gene is TRBJ2-7, the V gene TRBV28; 7 bases line up with TRBD2. The germline CDR1 and CDR2 sequences are MDHEN and SYDVKM. The V gene end was trimmed by 3 bases and the J gene end by 0 bases; junction bases not matched to a gene: 2. The CDR3 has 14 residues. The CDR3 DNA reads TGTGCCAGCAGTTTGGGAGGGAGCTCCTACGAGCAGTACGTC. Residues: CASSLGGSSYEQYV.

Details on this clonotype: The CDR3 does not close with the conserved phenylalanine or tryptophan, likely indicating a read error. The chain recombines TRBV7-9 with TRBJ1-4, with TRBD1 identical over 7 bases. Per germline, CDR1 SEHNR and CDR2 FQNEAQ (reference sequence). This CDR3 is 16 amino acids long. The V gene end was trimmed by 5 bases and the J gene end by 5 bases; junction bases not matched to a gene: 11. CDR3 coding DNA: TGTGCCAGCAGCCGAGGGGGCAGACCAGTAAATGAAAAACTGTTTCTT. It specifies CASSRGGRPVNEKLFL.